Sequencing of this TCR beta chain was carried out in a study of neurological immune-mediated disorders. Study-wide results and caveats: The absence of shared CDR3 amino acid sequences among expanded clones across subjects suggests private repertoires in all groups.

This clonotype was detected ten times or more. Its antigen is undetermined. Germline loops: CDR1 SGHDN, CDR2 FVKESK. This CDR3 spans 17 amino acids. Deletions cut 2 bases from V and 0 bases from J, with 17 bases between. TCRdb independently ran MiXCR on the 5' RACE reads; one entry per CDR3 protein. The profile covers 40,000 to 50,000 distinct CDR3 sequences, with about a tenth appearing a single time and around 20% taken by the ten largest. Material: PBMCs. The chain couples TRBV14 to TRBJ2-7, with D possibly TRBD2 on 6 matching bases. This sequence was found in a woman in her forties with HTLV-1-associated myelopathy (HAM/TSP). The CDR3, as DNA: TGTGCCAGCAGCCAACCCGACGGACTAAAGAGCTCCTACGAGCAGTACTTC. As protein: CASSQPDGLKSSYEQYF.